What follows is one TCR beta chain and its context. The data originate from a study of blood T cell repertoires in COVID-19. In the study overall: The United States, Italy and Spain were the sources of the acute and convalescent COVID-19 samples.

Original analysis: Counts of nucleated cells, estimated from reference gene primer amplification, were obtained. The protocol was immunoSEQ multiplex PCR, while the TCRdb copy is restricted to in-frame clones and leaves out a portion. D and trimming come from the DNA, and the V and J calls and clone size come from that table. The table shows about 190,000 clones, with over 75% occurring only once. The sequence derives from a woman aged 45-65 years with acute or convalescent COVID-19. The material sequenced was peripheral blood.

The CDR3 sequence: CASSLSGSLEKLFF. The DNA of the CDR3 is TGTGCCAGCAGCTTATCCGGGTCCCTTGAAAAACTGTTTTTT. The rearrangement uses TRBV7-2 and TRBJ1-4; no clear D. Trimming pared 2 bases from V and 7 bases from J, leaving 11 bases between. The germline V gene has CDR1 SGHTA and CDR2 FQGNSA. This CDR3 is built from 14 residues.